The source of this T cell receptor beta chain is a study of neurological immune-mediated disorders. Findings and caveats of the study: No expanded-clone CDR3 amino acid sequence recurred across subjects, suggesting private TCR-beta repertoires. The most TCR clonal expansion was seen in HTLV-1-associated myelopathy, and the least was seen in multiple sclerosis, which fell below healthy controls.

The cDNA was synthesized by 5'RACE incorporating 10-nucleotide random UMIs. MiXCR was run by TCRdb on the 5' RACE reads, yielding one entry per CDR3 protein. Found here are about 79,000 distinct CDR3 sequences, around 14% of them singletons; the top ten hold about 7%. The starting material, 2 million PBMCs stored at -80 C, gave rise to the unsorted libraries. The ends lost 5 bases at V and 5 bases at J; junction bases unmatched: 10. This CDR3 spans 14 amino acids. CDR1 DFQATT and CDR2 SNEGSKA come from the germline V gene (reference sequence). Comment on this clonotype: Its antigen is not identified. This may be a read error, as it is one base from a much larger clone.

This clonotype originated in a woman between 45 and 60 years old in good health. Specimen: PBMCs. The chain joins TRBV20-1 to TRBJ1-1; TRBD1 matches 8 bases. The CDR3 nucleotides are TGCAGTGCTGGTAATACAGGGGGAGGTACTGAAGCTTTCTTT. Translated, it gives CSAGNTGGGTEAFF.